This entry is about one T cell receptor beta chain. Its cognate antigen is unknown. The germline V gene has CDR1 SGHRS and CDR2 YFSETQ. CDR3 length equals 15 residues. With V trimmed by 4 bases and J by 1 base, 5 bases remained unmatched. From the reads, TCRdb called clonotypes with MiXCR, one entry per CDR3 protein. The top ten hold just over 30% of the sample, which has 150,000 to 200,000 distinct CDR3 sequences, about 30% seen once. This sample stems from a study of T cell repertoires in cytomegalovirus infection. Study conclusions and caveats: Identification of carriers of CMV plus the relevant HLA was achieved through cumulative public TCR beta family frequency.

The chain joins TRBV5-1 to TRBJ1-1; 9 bases match TRBD1. The specimen sequenced was PBMCs. The TCR originated in a human donor in good health (CMV status not recorded). Some clones in this sample may be carry-over from other donors' samples. CDR3 bases: TGCGCCAGCAGCGCACAGGGGGCCGAGAACACTGAAGCTTTCTTT. Protein product: CASSAQGAENTEAFF.